This T cell receptor beta chain was sequenced for a study of OX40 agonist ivuxolimab in advanced cancers. On the study more broadly: Dose-escalation patients' cancers were hepatocellular carcinoma, melanoma, renal cell or head and neck cancer.

Measured with immunoSEQ multiplex PCR; TCRdb has only the in-frame clones, and not every one. The sample lists some 70,000 clones, around 93% seen once, with 1% to 1.2% in the top ten. V was clipped by 0 bases and J by 1 base, with 10 bases between them. This CDR3 is built from 15 residues. CDR1 and CDR2 (germline): SGHRS, YFSETQ. Points on this clone: As yet, its antigen is unknown.

Study results and caveats: Some patients who did not respond also had low normalized T-cell clonal expansion.

This receptor was obtained from an adult with an advanced solid tumor such as melanoma, head and neck, liver or kidney cancer. This specimen was CD4+ or CD8+ T cells sorted from blood, taken in a trial of the OX40 agonist ivuxolimab. The V gene is TRBV5-1, the J gene TRBJ1-1; possible D gene TRBD1, 5 bases. As DNA, the CDR3 is TGCGCCAGCAGCTTGGAACAGGATAGGAACACTGAAGCTTTCTTT. This translates into CASSLEQDRNTEAFF.